Here is one T cell receptor (beta chain) with its context. Its antigen is as yet unknown. At one end, the junction sequence differs from germline, possibly due to a read error. This record comes from a study of T cell responses to AZD1222 COVID-19 vaccine. Overall study findings and caveats: Regions 160-218 and 743-854 held dominance among vaccine-associated CD4 TCRs, which spanned spike. Every sample of the repertoires postdated the peak T cell response. Of spike-specific TCRs, nearly half reportedly target regions left unmutated in variants. Donors in the cohort were predominantly white British and more often female, and clonal diversity was possibly underestimated.

Germline CDR1 reads SSHAT; CDR2 reads FNYEAQ (reference sequence). The CDR3 has 15 amino acids. The protocol was immunoSEQ multiplex PCR, while the TCRdb copy is restricted to in-frame clones and leaves out a portion. This table has some 190,000 clones, 90% to 95% appearing once. The sample here was peripheral blood, taken 28 days after the second AZD1222 dose. This clonotype originated in an adult who received the AZD1222 COVID-19 vaccine. The V call is TRBV7-7, the J call TRBJ2-5, with 9 bases that match TRBD2. CDR3 in amino acids: CASSLGGTSWETQYF. As DNA, the CDR3 is TGTGCTAGCAGCTTAGGAGGGACTAGCTGGGAGACCCAGTACTTC.